This is a list of T cell receptor beta chains from one sample in a study of T cell changes during pregnancy in multiple sclerosis. Clones were read by immunoSEQ multiplex PCR, and TCRdb kept only the in-frame ones, dropping some. The sample consists of approximately 53,000 clones, approximately 91% of them appearing once. Specimen: CD4+ T cells from peripheral blood mononuclear cells, collected after pregnancy. The receptors come from a female donor in good health, enrolled as a control in a pregnancy study. The CDR3 runs from the conserved cysteine through the conserved F or W. The D gene is left open where the match is weak. Size tells how often a clone was seen (once, few, many) or the class of an expanded clone, and some rows leave it out.

d_call j_call v_call clone_size cdr3_length cdr3_aa cdr3_nt
TRBD2 TRBJ2-1 TRBV5-1 . 18 CASSSGLAGGGSYNEQFF TGCGCCAGCAGCTCCGGACTAGCGGGAGGAGGGTCCTACAATGAGCAGTTCTTC
TRBD1 TRBJ2-5 TRBV7-9 . 14 CASSPGQGQETQYF TGTGCCAGCAGCCCCGGACAGGGCCAAGAGACCCAGTACTTC
. TRBJ2-3 TRBV5-4 once 14 CASSYALGTDTQYF TGTGCCAGCAGCTACGCTCTAGGTACAGATACGCAGTATTTT
. TRBJ1-1 TRBV19 . 13 CASSIGDQVTAFF TGTGCCAGTAGTATAGGAGACCAGGTGACCGCTTTCTTT
TRBD1 TRBJ2-7 TRBV15 . 14 CATTRDRAAYEQYF TGTGCCACCACCAGGGACAGGGCAGCCTACGAGCAGTACTTC
. TRBJ2-5 TRBV5-1 . 14 CASSGGLGPETQYF TGCGCCAGCAGCGGCGGCTTAGGTCCTGAGACCCAGTACTTC
. TRBJ2-1 TRBV19 . 15 CASSMGAGPYNEQFF TGTGCCAGTAGTATGGGGGCCGGACCCTACAATGAGCAGTTCTTC
TRBD1 TRBJ2-6 TRBV2 . 16 CARRQGPPPGANVLTF TGTGCCAGAAGACAGGGTCCCCCCCCTGGGGCCAACGTCCTGACTTTC
. TRBJ2-3 TRBV7-7 . 13 CASSISRTDTQYF TGTGCTAGCAGTATTTCTAGGACAGATACGCAGTATTTT
TRBD1 TRBJ1-1 TRBV9 . 13 CASSVETTGGAFF TGTGCCAGCAGCGTAGAAACTACAGGGGGGGCTTTCTTT
. TRBJ2-3 TRBV11-3 . 14 CASSLDGSRDTQYF TGTGCCAGCAGCTTAGACGGGAGTCGAGATACGCAGTATTTT
. TRBJ2-7 TRBV15 . 13 CATSSLSSVSQYF TGTGCCACCAGCAGCTTATCTAGCGTGTCGCAGTACTTC
TRBD2 TRBJ2-1 TRBV28 once 17 CASSSPGGMSSYNEQFF TGTGCCAGCAGTTCCCCGGGGGGGATGAGCTCCTACAATGAGCAGTTCTTC
TRBD1 TRBJ2-6 TRBV4-1 . 20 CASSQITAQGGVSGANVLTF TGCGCCAGCAGCCAGATTACGGCACAGGGGGGCGTCTCTGGGGCCAACGTCCTGACTTTC
. TRBJ1-2 TRBV28 . 13 CGEIREVGYGYTF TGTGGAGAGATAAGGGAGGTGGGGTATGGCTACACCTTC
. TRBJ2-5 TRBV5-1 . 14 CASSMGPGDETQYF TGCGCCAGCAGCATGGGCCCAGGGGATGAGACCCAGTACTTC
TRBD1 TRBJ2-7 TRBV18 . 14 CASSPAGTGGGQYF TGTGCCAGCTCACCGGCCGGGACAGGGGGCGGACAGTACTTC
. TRBJ2-1 TRBV11-3 . 14 CASSDGGTSNEQFF TGTGCCAGCAGCGACGGGGGGACATCGAATGAGCAGTTCTTC
. TRBJ2-3 TRBV5-1 . 15 CASSLAGMRTDTQYF TGCGCCAGCAGCTTGGCCGGGATGCGCACAGATACGCAGTATTTT
TRBD1 TRBJ1-2 TRBV6-6 . 13 CASTPGQNYGYTF TGTGCCAGCACCCCGGGACAGAACTATGGCTACACCTTC
. TRBJ2-7 TRBV18 . 14 CASSPRTDTYEQYF TGTGCCAGCTCACCCCGGACAGATACCTACGAGCAGTACTTC
. TRBJ1-4 TRBV5-4 . 15 CASSQGPSGGEKLFF TGTGCCAGCAGTCAGGGGCCGTCCGGTGGCGAAAAACTGTTTTTT
. TRBJ2-1 TRBV5-1 once 16 CASSLARAEYYNEQFF TGCGCCAGCAGCTTGGCCAGAGCGGAGTACTACAATGAGCAGTTCTTC
TRBD2 TRBJ2-1 TRBV29-1 . 16 CSATLAGVESYNEQFF TGCAGCGCGACACTAGCGGGAGTAGAGTCCTACAATGAGCAGTTCTTC
TRBD1 TRBJ1-1 TRBV5-1 . 16 CASSLDGQGANTEAFF TGCGCCAGCAGCTTGGACGGACAGGGGGCGAACACTGAAGCTTTCTTT
. TRBJ2-3 TRBV5-4 . 18 CASSKPDGRPGGTDTQYF TGTGCCAGCAGCAAGCCGGACGGTAGACCTGGGGGGACAGATACGCAGTATTTT
TRBD2 TRBJ2-7 TRBV6-5 . 15 CASNLLAGGPGEQYF TGTGCCAGCAACCTACTAGCGGGAGGGCCGGGGGAGCAGTACTTC
TRBD1 TRBJ1-5 TRBV28 few 16 CASSAVGGPSNQPQHF TGTGCCAGCAGCGCGGTAGGGGGCCCTAGCAATCAGCCCCAGCATTTT
. TRBJ2-6 TRBV28 . 16 CASSGAKSSGANVLTF TGTGCCAGCAGTGGTGCAAAGAGCTCTGGGGCCAACGTCCTGACTTTC
. TRBJ2-1 TRBV5-1 . 13 CASSRTAPLEQFF TGCGCCAGCAGCAGGACAGCTCCTTTGGAGCAGTTCTTC
TRBD1 TRBJ2-3 TRBV10-2 . 14 CASLTGGPSNPQYF TGCGCCAGCCTCACAGGGGGGCCAAGTAACCCGCAGTATTTT
. TRBJ1-5 TRBV6-5 . 16 CASSSGGAGSKQPQHF TGTGCCAGCAGTTCCGGCGGGGCAGGGTCAAAACAGCCCCAGCATTTT
TRBD2 TRBJ2-1 TRBV9 . 13 CASSARGRDEQFF TGTGCCAGCAGCGCCCGAGGGAGGGATGAGCAGTTCTTC
TRBD2 TRBJ2-7 TRBV5-1 few 14 CASSLKAGPNEQYF TGCGCCAGCAGCTTGAAAGCGGGGCCCAACGAGCAGTACTTC
. TRBJ1-2 TRBV28 . 14 CASSFTGGGYGYTF TGTGCCAGCAGTTTTACGGGCGGGGGCTATGGCTACACCTTC
. TRBJ2-2 TRBV6-5 . 13 CASSQVPRGELFF TGTGCCAGCAGTCAGGTCCCCAGGGGGGAGCTGTTTTTT
. TRBJ2-7 TRBV2 . 15 CASRLQGGPPYEQYF TGTGCCAGCAGACTACAGGGTGGACCCCCATACGAGCAGTACTTC
TRBD1 TRBJ2-3 TRBV6-6 . 14 CASQDRGSTDTQYF TGTGCCAGTCAGGACAGGGGGAGCACAGATACGCAGTATTTT
TRBD1 TRBJ1-1 TRBV5-1 few 16 CASSAVRAGQAGEAFF TGCGCCAGCAGCGCAGTACGAGCGGGACAGGCGGGTGAAGCTTTCTTT
. TRBJ1-2 TRBV19 . 12 CASSFSTGGYTF TGTGCCAGTAGCTTCTCAACAGGTGGCTACACCTTC
TRBD1 TRBJ2-3 TRBV28 . 15 CASSQRQGGTDTQYF TGTGCCAGCAGCCAAAGACAGGGGGGCACAGATACGCAGTATTTT
. TRBJ1-2 TRBV2 . 13 CASSADSNYGYTF TGTGCCAGCAGTGCCGACAGTAACTATGGCTACACCTTC
TRBD1 TRBJ1-2 TRBV5-4 . 14 CASSSTGGSYGYTF TGTGCCAGCAGCTCAACAGGGGGCTCTTATGGCTACACCTTC
TRBD1 TRBJ1-2 TRBV9 once 16 CASSVVGTGRFKGYTF TGTGCCAGCAGCGTAGTTGGGACAGGGAGGTTTAAAGGCTACACCTTC
. TRBJ2-1 TRBV21-1 . 17 CASSKTVPGLAGDPKFF TGTGCCAGCAGCAAAACCGTCCCGGGACTAGCGGGGGATCCCAAGTTCTTC